The clone carrying this TCR beta chain was counted a few times. Antigen unknown. This sample is part of a study of cytomegalovirus exposure and HLA in healthy donors. Vbeta (60) and Jbeta (13) primers were used in the PCR. The repertoire was sequenced with immunoSEQ multiplex PCR; TCRdb's copy has only in-frame clones and lacks some. Among 50,000 or so clones listed, around 82% were seen once. Overall study results and limits: An analysis was carried out at a later point. It showed that HLA-associated TCR beta chains were more clonally expanded than equally common non-associated chains. Three CMV-associated chains were confirmed in vitro to be specific for CMV antigens.

The origin of this receptor is a young woman in good health and CMV-seronegative. The sequenced material came from PBMCs.

The CDR3 sequence is CASSLRPGEKLFF. The DNA of the CDR3 is TGTGCCAGCAGCTTACGTCCGGGGGAAAAACTGTTTTTT. The chain links TRBV11-3 to TRBJ1-4; D not certain. Germline loops: CDR1 SGHNT, CDR2 YENEEA. Trimming pared 2 bases from V and 8 bases from J, leaving 9 bases between. The CDR3 is 13 residues long. The variable domain in full, with the rest retrieved from reference TRBV11-3 and TRBJ1-4, is EAGVVQSPRYKIIEKKQPVAFWCNPISGHNTLYWYLQNLGQGPELLIRYENEEAVDDSQLPKDRFSAERLKGVDSTLKIQPAELGDSAVYLCASSLRPGEKLFFGSGTQLSVL.